The 8 T cell receptor beta chains listed next were all sequenced from one sample in a study of CD4 and CD8 cells across lung adenocarcinoma regions. TCRdb used MiXCR to reprocess the PCR reads, holding one entry per CDR3 protein. Here the sample spans 20,000 to 25,000 distinct CDR3 sequences, roughly 54% being singletons. Material for sequencing was CD8+ T cells from the center of a lung tumor. The receptor set was obtained from a female donor with lung adenocarcinoma. The CD4 and CD8 labels of this study may be unreliable.

The rearrangement uses TRBV6-1 and TRBJ2-3, with 8 bases fitting TRBD1. Germline CDR1 is MNHNS and CDR2 is SASEGT. The CDR3 has 15 amino acids. Germline trimming cut 4 bases from V and 2 bases from J; bases unmatched to any gene: 5. The CDR3 DNA follows: TGTGCCAGCAGTGTAACAGGGGGGTCCACAGATACGCAGTATTTT. Its translation is CASSVTGGSTDTQYF.

This clonotype was observed a single time. A read error is possible here, since a much larger clone lies one base away. The chain links TRBV6-5 to TRBJ2-1; 10 nucleotides align to TRBD2. Germline lookup yields CDR1 MNHEY and CDR2 SVGAGI. CDR3 length: 15 amino acids. The CDR3 nucleotides are TGTGTCAGCAGTTTAGCGGGAGGCGGCTACAATGAGCAGTTCTTC. Translated: CVSSLAGGGYNEQFF.

The rearrangement joins TRBV10-3 to TRBJ2-5; 10 nucleotides agree with TRBD2. Germline V gene sequence: CDR1 ENHRY, CDR2 SYGVKD. The CDR3 spans 15 residues. The V gene end was trimmed by 5 bases and the J gene end by 2 bases; junction bases not matched to a gene: 5. The CDR3 is CAISSGTSEQETQYF. In DNA form, the CDR3 reads TGTGCCATCAGTTCCGGGACTAGCGAACAAGAGACCCAGTACTTC.

The chain couples TRBV6-1 to TRBJ2-4; a weak D match, TRBD1 (5 bases). This CDR3 has 15 residues. V dropped 6 bases and J dropped 1 base, with 13 bases sitting between them. CDR1 and CDR2 (germline): MNHNS, SASEGT. Written as DNA, the CDR3 is TGTGCCAGCAGGCCCCCTTGGGGCGCCAAAAACATTCAGTACTTC. Amino acid sequence: CASRPPWGAKNIQYF.

This clonotype is medium-sized by share. The rearrangement joins TRBV6-5 to TRBJ2-1; D possibly matches TRBD1 or TRBD2 (5 bases each). V was pared by 0 bases and J by 8 bases, with 11 bases between. The germline CDR1 and CDR2 sequences are MNHEY and SVGAGI. The CDR3 loop spans 14 amino acids. The CDR3 loop is CASSYSRGRDEQFF. The CDR3 region has the DNA TGTGCCAGCAGTTACTCACGGGGACGCGATGAGCAGTTCTTC.

The J gene is TRBJ1-4, the V gene TRBV18; no definite D call. With 4 bases removed from V and 0 bases from J, the gap between germline ends came to 12 bases. The CDR3 length is 16 residues. Germline V gives CDR1 KGHSH, CDR2 LQKENI. The CDR3 region is CASSLGSSATNEKLFF. Here the CDR3 DNA reads TGTGCCAGCTCACTGGGATCAAGTGCAACTAATGAAAAACTGTTTTTT.

The V call is TRBV12-3 or TRBV12-4, the J call TRBJ1-5; 8 nucleotides align to TRBD1. CDR3 length: 15 residues. Unmatched junction bases numbered 12, after V lost 7 bases and J lost 7 bases. The CDR3: CASTSDRTGSQPQHF. CDR3 sequence (DNA): TGTGCCAGCACCTCGGACAGGACAGGGAGCCAGCCCCAGCATTTT.

This clonotype was seen more than once but under ten times. This rearrangement joins TRBV4-1 to TRBJ2-1; TRBD2 is a possible D gene (6 bases). Germline lookup yields CDR1 MGHRA and CDR2 YSYEKL. The CDR3 is 15 residues long. V was shortened by 1 base and J by 6 bases, with 13 bases between the two germline ends. This CDR3 reads CASSQVPAGGNEQFF. CDR3 nucleotide sequence: TGCGCCAGCAGCCAAGTTCCAGCGGGTGGCAATGAGCAGTTCTTC.